A selection of T cell receptor beta chains follows, all from one sample in a study of T cell responses to AZD1222 COVID-19 vaccine. Using immunoSEQ multiplex PCR, the repertoire was profiled, and TCRdb retains in-frame clones only, with some absent. The table has 100,000 to 150,000 clones, over 80% seen once. Sequencing used peripheral blood, obtained on day 0 of AZD1222 vaccination. All receptors come from an adult in good health. The CDR3 runs from the conserved cysteine through the conserved F or W. The D gene is left open where the match is weak. Only some rows state a clone size, as once, few, many or a class for expanded clones.

TRBV21-1	NA	TRBJ2-1	NA	TGTGCCAGCATTAACCCACTAGCGGGAGGGCAAGGCGAGCAGTTCTTC	CASINPLAGGQGEQFF
TRBV6-2/TRBV6-3	TRBD2	TRBJ2-7	NA	TGTGCCAGCAGTTATTCCGCTAGCGGGAGTGGCGTTATAGGCTACGAGCAGTACTTC	CASSYSASGSGVIGYEQYF
TRBV7-8	TRBD2	TRBJ2-2	NA	TGTGCCAGCAGCCCCCTGGGGGTAGCGGGAGGTACCGGGGAGCTGTTTTTT	CASSPLGVAGGTGELFF
TRBV19	NA	TRBJ1-2	NA	TGTGCCAGTACGGAGGAGTCTAACTATGGCTACACCTTC	CASTEESNYGYTF
TRBV4-1	TRBD2	TRBJ2-7	once	TGCGCCAGCAGCCCCCGACTAGCGGGCGGATACGAGCAGTACTTC	CASSPRLAGGYEQYF
TRBV6-1	NA	TRBJ1-1	NA	TGTGCCAGCAGTGAACCGGTCGGGGAAGCTTTCTTT	CASSEPVGEAFF
TRBV2	NA	TRBJ1-5	NA	TGTGCCAGCAGTGATTATAGCAATCAGCCCCAGCATTTT	CASSDYSNQPQHF
TRBV15	NA	TRBJ1-1	NA	TGTGCCACCAGCAGAGGGGGATGGGGCACTGAAGCTTTCTTT	CATSRGGWGTEAFF
TRBV11-3	NA	TRBJ2-7	NA	TGTGCCAGCAGCTTAGGGGGCTCGCGTTCCTACGAGCAGTACTTC	CASSLGGSRSYEQYF
TRBV10-3	NA	TRBJ2-7	NA	TGTGCCATCAGTGATCACCATGGGGGGAGCCTGCCCTACGAGCAGTACTTC	CAISDHHGGSLPYEQYF
TRBV3-1/TRBV3-2	TRBD1	TRBJ1-2	NA	TGTGCCAGCAGCCCACTGATGACAGGGCGAGGCTATGGCTACACCTTC	CASSPLMTGRGYGYTF
TRBV9	TRBD2	TRBJ2-5	NA	TGTGCCAGCAGCGTAGGGCTTGCGGGAGGGTTCGAAGAGACCCAGTACTTC	CASSVGLAGGFEETQYF
TRBV7-9	TRBD1	TRBJ1-2	NA	TGTGCCAGCATGGGAGGGGGCCATTATGGCTACACCTTC	CASMGGGHYGYTF
TRBV5-1	TRBD1	TRBJ1-2	NA	TGCGCCAGCAGCTTACACCCCCAGGGGGCGTTAGGCTACACCTTC	CASSLHPQGALGYTF
TRBV6-4	TRBD2	TRBJ2-1	NA	TGTGCCAGCAGTACCGTAGCGGGGGGTTACAATGAGCAGTTCTTC	CASSTVAGGYNEQFF
TRBV1	NA	TRBJ1-3	once	TGCACCAGCAGTAGGGATCCTCGAAACACCATATATTTT	CTSSRDPRNTIYF